This T cell receptor beta chain stems from a study of Ad26.COV2.S vaccination and SARS-CoV-2 variants. Turning to the study itself: It was the COV1001 Ad26.COV2.S trial arm that included the donor. Ad26.COV2.S shots went into the muscle once or twice, 56 days apart.

This CDR3 region has 12 residues. Germline V gene data show CDR1 as SEHNR and CDR2 as FQNEAQ (reference sequence). Treatment indicated: around 19 received Ad26.COV2.S at low or high dose, single or two shots; about 5 received placebo; per-sample allocation not given. Samples were taken on day 63 after the first vaccine or placebo injection. The donor was a Boston adult aged 18-55 years. The study used a vaccine consisting of an Ad26 vector that expressed Wuhan-strain SARS-CoV-2 spike. In regard to this clone: One end of the junction varies from germline; a read error may be responsible.

Libraries were prepared by immunoSEQ multiplex PCR; TCRdb keeps only in-frame clonotypes and omits some of them. In the table there are some 330,000 clones, approximately 87% of which are singletons. The rearrangement links TRBV7-9 to TRBJ1-2, with unresolved D. This clonotype was obtained from a person between 18 and 65 years old who received the Ad26.COV2.S COVID-19 vaccine or a placebo. The specimen comprised peripheral blood, sampled in a trial of Ad26.COV2.S vaccine versus placebo. Here the CDR3 DNA reads TGTGCCAGCAGCGATAAGATATCACAGTCTGCCTTC. Its protein product is CASSDKISQSAF.